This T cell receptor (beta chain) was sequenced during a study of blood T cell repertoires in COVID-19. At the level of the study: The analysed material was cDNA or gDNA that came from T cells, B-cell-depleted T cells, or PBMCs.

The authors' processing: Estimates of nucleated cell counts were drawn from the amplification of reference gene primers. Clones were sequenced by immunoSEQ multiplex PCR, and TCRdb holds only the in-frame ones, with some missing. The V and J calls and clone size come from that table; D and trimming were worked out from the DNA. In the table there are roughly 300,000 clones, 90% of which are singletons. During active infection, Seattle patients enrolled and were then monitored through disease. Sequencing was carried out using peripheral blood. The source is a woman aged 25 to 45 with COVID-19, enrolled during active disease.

The CDR3 sequence: CASSQGTGSSDTQYF. CDR3 DNA sequence: TGTGCCAGCAGCCAAGGGACAGGGTCTTCAGATACGCAGTATTTT. The chain combines TRBV3-1 (or the pseudogene TRBV3-2) with TRBJ2-3; 8 bases are a match to TRBD1. The CDR3 has 15 residues. Germline lookup yields CDR1 LGHDT and CDR2 YNNKEL (reference sequence). Unmatched junction bases numbered 4, after V lost 1 base and J lost 4 bases.